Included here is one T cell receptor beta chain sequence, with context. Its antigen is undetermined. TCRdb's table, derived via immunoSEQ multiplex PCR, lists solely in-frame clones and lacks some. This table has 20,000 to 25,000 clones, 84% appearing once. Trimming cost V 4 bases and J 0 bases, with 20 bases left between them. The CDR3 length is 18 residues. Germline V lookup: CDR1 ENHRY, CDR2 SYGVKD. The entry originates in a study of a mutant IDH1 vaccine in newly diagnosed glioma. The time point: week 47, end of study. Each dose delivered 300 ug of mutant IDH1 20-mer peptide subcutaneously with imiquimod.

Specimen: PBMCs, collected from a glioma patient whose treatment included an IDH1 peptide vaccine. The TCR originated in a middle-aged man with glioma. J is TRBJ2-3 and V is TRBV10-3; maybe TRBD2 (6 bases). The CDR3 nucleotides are TGTGCCATCAGTGCCTCCGGCCTGGGGGGTTCTAGCACAGATACGCAGTATTTT. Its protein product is CAISASGLGGSSTDTQYF.